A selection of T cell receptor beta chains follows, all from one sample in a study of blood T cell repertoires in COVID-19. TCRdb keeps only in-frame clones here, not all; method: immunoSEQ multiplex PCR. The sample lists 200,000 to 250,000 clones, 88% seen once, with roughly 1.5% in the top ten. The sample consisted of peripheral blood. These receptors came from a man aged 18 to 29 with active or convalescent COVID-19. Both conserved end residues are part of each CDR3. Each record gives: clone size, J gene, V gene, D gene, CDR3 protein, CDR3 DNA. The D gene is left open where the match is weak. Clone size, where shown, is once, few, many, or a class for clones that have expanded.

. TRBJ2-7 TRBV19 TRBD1 CASSIIRDSSYEQYF TGTGCCAGTAGTATAATACGGGACAGCTCCTACGAGCAGTACTTC
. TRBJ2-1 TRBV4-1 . CASSQDSLALFF TGCGCCAGCAGCCAAGATTCCCTAGCGTTGTTCTTC
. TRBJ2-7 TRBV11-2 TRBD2 CASRAWGGTYEQYF TGTGCCAGCAGGGCGTGGGGAGGGACCTACGAGCAGTACTTC
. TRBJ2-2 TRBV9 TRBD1 CASSTRVGTGGLGELFF TGTGCCAGCAGCACCCGTGTTGGGACAGGGGGCCTCGGGGAGCTGTTTTTT
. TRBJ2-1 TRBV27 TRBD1 CASSLLGQLAVYNEQFF TGTGCCAGCAGTCTCTTGGGACAGCTAGCCGTATACAATGAGCAGTTCTTC
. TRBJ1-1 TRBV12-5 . CASGLEMNTEAFF TGTGCTAGTGGTCTCGAGATGAACACTGAAGCTTTCTTT
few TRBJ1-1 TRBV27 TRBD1 CASRDGTGVTEAFF TGTGCCAGCAGGGACGGGACAGGGGTTACTGAAGCTTTCTTT
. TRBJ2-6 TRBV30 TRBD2 CAWSGLAESSGANVLTF TGTGCCTGGAGTGGTCTAGCGGAGAGCTCTGGGGCCAACGTCCTGACTTTC
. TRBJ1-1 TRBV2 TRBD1 CASNLDRVGTTEAFF TGTGCCAGCAACTTGGACAGGGTGGGGACCACTGAAGCTTTCTTT
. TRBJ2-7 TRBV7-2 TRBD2 CASSPPGTSFYEQYF TGTGCCAGCAGCCCCCCCGGGACTAGCTTCTACGAGCAGTACTTC
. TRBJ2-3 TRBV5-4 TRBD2 CASSLGGSGTDTQYF TGTGCCAGCAGCTTAGGCGGGAGTGGAACAGATACGCAGTATTTT
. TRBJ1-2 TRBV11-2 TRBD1 CASSLGVRTGVSFNYGYTF TGTGCCAGCAGCTTAGGAGTGCGGACAGGAGTCTCCTTTAACTATGGCTACACCTTC
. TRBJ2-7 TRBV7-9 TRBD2 CASSPGSLSGRSDEQYF TGTGCCAGCAGCCCGGGGTCCCTTAGCGGGAGATCGGACGAGCAGTACTTC
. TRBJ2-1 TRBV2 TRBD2 CASRAGTSSYNEQFF TGTGCCAGCAGGGCCGGGACTAGCTCCTACAATGAGCAGTTCTTC
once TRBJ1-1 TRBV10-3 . CAISGEGQIPVNTEAFF TGTGCCATCAGCGGGGAGGGCCAAATCCCGGTGAACACTGAAGCTTTCTTT
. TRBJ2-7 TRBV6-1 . CASSEAGGQYEQYF TGTGCCAGCAGTGAAGCCGGGGGGCAATACGAGCAGTACTTC
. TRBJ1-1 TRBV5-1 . CASSLVGGEAFF TGCGCCAGCAGCTTGGTTGGGGGGGAAGCTTTCTTT
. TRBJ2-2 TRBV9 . CASSVAGATGELFF TGTGCCAGCAGCGTAGCTGGGGCGACCGGGGAGCTGTTTTTT
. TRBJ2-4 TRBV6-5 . CASSYSQGLAKNIQYF TGTGCCAGCAGTTACTCGCAGGGGCTAGCCAAAAACATTCAGTACTTC
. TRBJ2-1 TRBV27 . CASSDTGLGFYNEQFF TGTGCCAGCAGCGACACAGGGTTGGGATTCTACAATGAGCAGTTCTTC
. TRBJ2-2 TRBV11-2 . CASSLDPSGANTGELFF TGTGCCAGCAGCTTAGATCCAAGCGGAGCGAACACCGGGGAGCTGTTTTTT
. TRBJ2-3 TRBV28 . CASSERSTDTQYF TGTGCCAGCAGTGAGCGGTCCACAGATACGCAGTATTTT
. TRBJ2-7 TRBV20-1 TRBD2 CSASPPLSGRSPIAYYEQYF TGCAGTGCTAGTCCCCCGCTTAGCGGGAGGTCCCCAATCGCCTACTACGAGCAGTACTTC
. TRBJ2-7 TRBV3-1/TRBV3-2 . CASSSGLYQYF TGTGCCAGCAGCTCTGGACTGTATCAGTACTTC
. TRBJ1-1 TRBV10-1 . CASRGVFF TGCGCCAGCAGGGGAGTTTTCTTT
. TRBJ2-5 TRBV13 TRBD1 CASSLRTGSHETQYF TGTGCCAGCAGCTTAAGGACAGGGAGTCATGAGACCCAGTACTTC
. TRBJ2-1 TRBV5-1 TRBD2 CASSFLPLAGGSSYNEQFF TGCGCCAGCAGCTTCCTCCCTTTAGCGGGAGGGAGCTCCTACAATGAGCAGTTCTTC
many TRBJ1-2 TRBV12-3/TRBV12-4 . CASALPPGGYTF TGTGCCAGCGCTCTCCCCCCGGGGGGCTACACCTTC
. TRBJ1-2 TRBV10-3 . CAISESAGIGYGYTF TGTGCCATCAGTGAGTCGGCGGGTATAGGGTATGGCTACACCTTC
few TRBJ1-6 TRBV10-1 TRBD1 CASPGVGQGDSPLHF TGCGCCAGCCCTGGAGTGGGACAGGGTGACTCACCCCTCCACTTT
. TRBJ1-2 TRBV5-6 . CASSSGGAGGYGYTF TGTGCCAGCAGCTCAGGAGGAGCGGGAGGCTATGGCTACACCTTC
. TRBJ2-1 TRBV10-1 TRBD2 CASSISGTFYNEQFF TGCGCCAGCAGCATTAGCGGGACCTTTTACAATGAGCAGTTCTTC
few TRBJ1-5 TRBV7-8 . CASRLGASNQPQHF TGTGCCAGCAGGTTAGGGGCGAGCAATCAGCCCCAGCATTTT
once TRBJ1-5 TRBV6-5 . CASSYSQSGQPQHF TGTGCCAGCAGTTACTCCCAGTCTGGTCAGCCCCAGCATTTT
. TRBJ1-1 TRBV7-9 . CASSLVPAVTEAFF TGTGCCAGCAGCTTAGTTCCGGCGGTCACTGAAGCTTTCTTT
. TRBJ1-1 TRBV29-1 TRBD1 CSVTRDRNTEAFF TGCAGCGTGACCCGGGACAGGAACACTGAAGCTTTCTTT
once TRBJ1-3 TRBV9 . CASSVATIDSGNTIYF TGTGCCAGCAGCGTAGCTACCATAGACTCTGGAAACACCATATATTTT
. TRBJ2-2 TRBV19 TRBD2 CASTTGLAGVTGELFF TGTGCCAGTACCACGGGACTAGCGGGAGTTACCGGGGAGCTGTTTTTT
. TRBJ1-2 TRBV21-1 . CASSKTGGSGYTF TGTGCCAGCAGCAAGACAGGGGGCTCTGGCTACACCTTC
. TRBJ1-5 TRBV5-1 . CASRKGLEGRQPQHF TGCGCCAGCAGAAAGGGCCTGGAGGGTCGGCAGCCCCAGCATTTT
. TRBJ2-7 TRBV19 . CARKSGSYEQYF TGTGCCAGGAAATCGGGGTCCTACGAGCAGTACTTC
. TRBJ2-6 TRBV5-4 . CASSLGQLGGANVLTF TGTGCCAGCAGCTTGGGACAGTTAGGTGGGGCCAACGTCCTGACTTTC
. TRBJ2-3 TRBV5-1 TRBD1 CASRKGTASTDTQYF TGCGCCAGCAGGAAAGGGACAGCTAGCACAGATACGCAGTATTTT
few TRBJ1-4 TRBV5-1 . CASRSTVYDEKLFF TGCGCCAGCAGGTCGACTGTCTACGATGAAAAACTGTTTTTT
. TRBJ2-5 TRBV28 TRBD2 CASSFSGRAVEETQYF TGTGCCAGCAGTTTTTCCGGGAGGGCCGTCGAAGAGACCCAGTACTTC
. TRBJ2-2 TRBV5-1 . CASSRESETGELFF TGCGCCAGTAGCAGGGAGAGTGAAACCGGGGAGCTGTTTTTT
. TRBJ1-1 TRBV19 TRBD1 CASKMDRANTEAFF TGTGCCAGTAAGATGGACAGGGCGAACACTGAAGCTTTCTTT
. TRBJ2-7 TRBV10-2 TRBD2 CASLADLAGFDEQYF TGCGCCAGCCTGGCGGACTTAGCGGGTTTCGACGAGCAGTACTTC
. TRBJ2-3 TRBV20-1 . CSASGYRGTDTQYF TGCAGTGCTAGTGGATACAGGGGCACAGATACGCAGTATTTT
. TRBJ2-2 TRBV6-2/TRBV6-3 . CASSPTNTGELFF TGTGCCAGCAGCCCCACTAACACCGGGGAGCTGTTTTTT
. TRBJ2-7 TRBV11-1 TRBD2 CASSTGLAAHEQYF TGTGCCAGCAGCACCGGACTAGCGGCTCACGAGCAGTACTTC
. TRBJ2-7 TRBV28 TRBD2 CASHLAGGHYEQYF TGTGCCAGCCACCTAGCGGGAGGACACTACGAGCAGTACTTC
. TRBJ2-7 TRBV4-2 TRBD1 CASSQAGQGYEQYF TGTGCCAGCAGCCAAGCCGGACAGGGGTACGAGCAGTACTTC
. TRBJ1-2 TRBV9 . CASSVAGPRGYTF TGTGCCAGCAGCGTAGCAGGGCCACGGGGCTACACCTTC
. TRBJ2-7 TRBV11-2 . CASSLAPLGRIYEQYF TGTGCCAGCAGCTTAGCCCCCCTAGGAAGGATCTACGAGCAGTACTTC
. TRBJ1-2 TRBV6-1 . CASSEAGQLPAPYGYTF TGTGCCAGCAGTGAAGCCGGACAGCTCCCGGCCCCCTATGGCTACACCTTC
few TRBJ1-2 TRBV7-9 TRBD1 CASSPPGTGVYGYTF TGTGCCAGCAGCCCACCCGGGACAGGGGTGTATGGCTACACCTTC
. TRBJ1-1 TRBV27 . CASSLGGGRTEAFF TGTGCCAGCAGTCTTGGCGGGGGGCGGACTGAAGCTTTCTTT
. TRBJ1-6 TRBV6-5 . CASSYQGLGSPLHF TGTGCCAGCAGTTACCAGGGTCTCGGCTCACCCCTCCACTTT
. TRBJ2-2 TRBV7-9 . CASSGRENAGELFF TGTGCCAGCAGCGGCCGGGAAAATGCCGGGGAGCTGTTTTTT